The 8 T cell receptor beta chains below come from one sample, sequenced in a study of blood T cell repertoires in COVID-19. Sequencing was performed with immunoSEQ multiplex PCR; in TCRdb, only in-frame clones are kept and a portion is missing. The sample lists approximately 150,000 clones, about 92% occurring once. The material sequenced was peripheral blood. The source of these receptors is a human donor in a cohort sampled during active COVID-19.

The DNA of the CDR3 is TGCGCCAGCAGTGAGTCGGGTAGAGGGGGAACAGATACGCAGTATTTT. It yields the protein CASSESGRGGTDTQYF. This chain connects TRBV10-1 to TRBJ2-3, with a possible D match to TRBD1 (6 bases). V was shortened by 0 bases and J by 3 bases, with 13 bases between the two germline ends. CDR1 is WNHNN and CDR2 is SYGVQD in the germline V gene (reference sequence). This CDR3 comprises 16 residues.

The chain joins TRBV20-1 to TRBJ1-5; TRBD1 is a possible D gene (5 bases). Germline lookup yields CDR1 DFQATT and CDR2 SNEGSKA (reference sequence). CDR3 size: 14 residues. V was clipped by 3 bases and J by 5 bases, with 14 bases between them. The CDR3 coding sequence is TGCAGTGCTAGTGGGATCGGGGGAGATCAGCCCCAGCATTTT. Its translation: CSASGIGGDQPQHF.

This chain links TRBV7-9 with TRBJ2-7; D is perhaps TRBD1 (5 bases). CDR3 length: 12 residues. Germline V CDR1 and CDR2: SEHNR, FQNEAQ (reference sequence). V was pared by 5 bases and J by 4 bases, with 9 bases between. This chain's CDR3 is CASSKDTYEQYF. In nucleotides, the CDR3 is TGTGCCAGCAGCAAGGACACGTACGAGCAGTACTTC. The full variable domain, rest sourced from reference TRBV7-9 and TRBJ2-7, is DTGVSQNPRHKITKRGQNVTFRCDPISEHNRLYWYRQTLGQGPEFLTYFQNEAQLEKSRLLSDRFSAERPKGSFSTLEIQRTEQGDSAMYLCASSKDTYEQYFGPGTRLTVT.

The chain employs TRBV6-1 and TRBJ1-5; D possibly corresponds to TRBD1 (6 bases). This CDR3 has 16 amino acids. The ends were cut back, 1 base at V and 0 bases at J, with 10 bases in the middle. Germline CDR1 and CDR2: MNHNS and SASEGT. The CDR3 coding sequence is TGTGCCAGCAGTGAAGATTACAGGGTTAGCAATCAGCCCCAGCATTTT. Amino acid sequence: CASSEDYRVSNQPQHF.

This chain connects TRBV9 to TRBJ2-1; D is possibly TRBD2 (6 bases). Between the trimmed V and J ends, which lost 0 bases and 0 bases, there was a span of 13 bases. Germline CDR1 is SGDLS and CDR2 is YYNGEE. This CDR3 comprises 17 residues. This chain's CDR3 is CASSVARDAASYNEQFF. CDR3 coding DNA: TGTGCCAGCAGCGTAGCGCGGGATGCGGCCTCCTACAATGAGCAGTTCTTC.

The table lists this clone with a few counts. V and J are TRBV7-9 and TRBJ2-7; possibly TRBD1 for D (6 bases). This CDR3 comprises 12 residues. V was cut by 3 bases and J by 3 bases, with 6 bases left in between. The germline V gene has CDR1 SEHNR and CDR2 FQNEAQ (reference sequence). CDR3 in DNA: TGTGCCAGCAGCTTGACAGGCTACGAGCAGTACTTC. Translation gives CASSLTGYEQYF.

The chain joins TRBV11-2 to TRBJ2-3, with D hard to call. V shed 6 bases and J shed 4 bases, with 11 bases lying between them. The CDR3 is 13 amino acids. The V gene's germline CDR1 is SGHAT and CDR2 FQNNGV. The CDR3 DNA follows: TGTGCCAGCAGTCCCGGGTACCCAGATACGCAGTATTTT. Protein product: CASSPGYPDTQYF.

In its sample, this clone was seen a few times. The chain carries TRBV6-6 and TRBJ2-1; 14 positions agree with TRBD2. Germline lookup yields CDR1 MNHNY and CDR2 SVGAGI (reference sequence). The CDR3 extends over 15 amino acids. V shed 4 bases, J shed 12 bases, and the junction held 8 bases outside the gene matches. DNA for the CDR3: TGTGCCAGCAGTTTCAACGGACTAGCGGGGGGAATGCAGTTCTTC. Translation: CASSFNGLAGGMQFF.